Here is one T cell receptor (beta chain) with its context. Its target is not known. This sample is drawn from a study of T cell responses to AZD1222 COVID-19 vaccine. Study-wide results and limits: There were mostly white British donors and more females than males, and clonal diversity was possibly underestimated. Scientists sampled the repertoires only once the peak T cell response had passed.

V dropped 3 bases and J dropped 3; count of bases not matched to a gene: 9. The CDR3 is made up of 16 amino acids. Germline V gene sequence: CDR1 SGDLS, CDR2 YYNGEE. TCRdb keeps only in-frame clones here, not all; method: immunoSEQ multiplex PCR. Of around 120,000 clones listed, about 79% are singletons. The chain combines TRBV9 with TRBJ2-1, with 7 bases lining up with TRBD2. The starting material was peripheral blood, obtained 28 days after the second AZD1222 dose. This TCR was recovered from an adult who received the AZD1222 COVID-19 vaccine. CDR3: CASSDLRGGNYNEQFF. The CDR3 DNA is TGTGCCAGCAGCGACCTGCGCGGGGGAAACTACAATGAGCAGTTCTTC.